This TCR beta chain originates from a study of cytomegalovirus exposure and HLA in healthy donors. Findings of the study overall: Later genetic work tied a missense DCLRE1C variant to beta-chain V and J trimming. While the bulk of TCR sequences proved rare, some public TCRs turned up in many donors. Among TCR beta chains of equal frequency, HLA-associated ones were more clonally expanded in a later analysis.

A word on this clone: No antigen is known for it.

Amplification used 60 Vbeta primers and 13 Jbeta primers. Some clones are missing from TCRdb's copy, which holds only in-frame ones; the method was immunoSEQ multiplex PCR. The sample contains tens of thousands of clones, more than 70% of which appear only once. This receptor was identified in a male donor in good health and CMV-seropositive. Sequencing input: PBMCs.

CDR3 amino acids: CASSFGTGNSPLHF. In DNA, the CDR3 is TGTGCCAGCAGCTTCGGGACAGGGAATTCACCCCTCCACTTT. V and J are TRBV5-6 and TRBJ1-6, with 9 bases that match TRBD1. CDR1 is SGHDT, CDR2 YYEEEE, per germline. Trimming cost V 2 bases and J 7 bases; bases outside gene matches: 1. The CDR3 is 14 residues long.